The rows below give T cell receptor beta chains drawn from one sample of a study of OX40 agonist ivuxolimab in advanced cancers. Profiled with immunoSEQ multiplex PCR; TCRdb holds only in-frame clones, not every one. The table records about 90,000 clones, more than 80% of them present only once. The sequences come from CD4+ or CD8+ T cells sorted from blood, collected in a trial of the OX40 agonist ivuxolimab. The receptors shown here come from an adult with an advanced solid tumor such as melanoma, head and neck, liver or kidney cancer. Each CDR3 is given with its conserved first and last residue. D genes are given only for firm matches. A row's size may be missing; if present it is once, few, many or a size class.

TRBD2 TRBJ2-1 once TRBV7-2 TGTGCCAGCAGCTTAACGGGAGGGCCCCACAATGAGCAGTTCTTC CASSLTGGPHNEQFF
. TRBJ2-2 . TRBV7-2 TGTGCCAGCAGCTCCCAGCGTAGCGGTACGAACACCGGGGAGCTGTTTTTT CASSSQRSGTNTGELFF
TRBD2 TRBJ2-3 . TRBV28 TGTGCCAGCAGGACTAGCGGGGGGGCCGATACGCAGTATTTT CASRTSGGADTQYF
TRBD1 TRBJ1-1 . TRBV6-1 TGTGCCAGCAGTCGACAGGGGAGGTACGACACTGAAGCTTTCTTT CASSRQGRYDTEAFF
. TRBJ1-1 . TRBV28 TGTGCCTCCGGGGTGGGGGCAATCACTGAAGCTTTCTTT CASGVGAITEAFF
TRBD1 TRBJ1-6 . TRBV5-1 TGCGCCAGCAGCGGGACAGGGGGCAGAAGTTCACCCCTCCACTTT CASSGTGGRSSPLHF
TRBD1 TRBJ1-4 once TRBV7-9 TGTGCCAGCATCTCGCAGGGGGGTACTAATGAAAAACTGTTTTTT CASISQGGTNEKLFF
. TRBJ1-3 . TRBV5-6 TGTGCCAGCAGCTTGGTTGACCGAAAAGGAAACACCATATATTTT CASSLVDRKGNTIYF
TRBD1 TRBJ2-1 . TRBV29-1 TGCAGCGTCGACAGGGGTGAAAATGAGCAGTTCTTC CSVDRGENEQFF
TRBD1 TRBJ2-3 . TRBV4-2 TGTGCCAGCAGCCAAGATGGCACAGGGGGCACAGATACGCAGTATTTT CASSQDGTGGTDTQYF
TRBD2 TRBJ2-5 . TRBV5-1 TGCGCCAGCAGCACTCCTTTGGCGGGGGAGGAGACCCAGTACTTC CASSTPLAGEETQYF
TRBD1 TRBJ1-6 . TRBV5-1 TGCGCCAGCAGCTTGGAGGGACAGGGTGGATCACCCCTCCACTTT CASSLEGQGGSPLHF
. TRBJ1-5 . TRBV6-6 TGTGCCAGCAGTGCTTTAGGGCAGCCCCAGCATTTT CASSALGQPQHF
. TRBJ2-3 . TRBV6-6 TGTGCCAGCAGTTACTCGAGCGGCACAGATACGCAGTATTTT CASSYSSGTDTQYF
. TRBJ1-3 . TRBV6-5 TGTGCCAGCAGTTCCTTTAAGAGGGGAAACACCATATATTTT CASSSFKRGNTIYF
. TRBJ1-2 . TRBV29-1 TGCAGCGGTGGAGTAGGGGCCCCAAACTATGGCTACACCTTC CSGGVGAPNYGYTF
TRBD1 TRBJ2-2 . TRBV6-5 TGTGCCAGCACCCGACAGGGCAGGGACACCGGGGAGCTGTTTTTT CASTRQGRDTGELFF
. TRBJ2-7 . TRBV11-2 TGTGCCAGCAGCTTACTGGGCCAGAGCTACGAGCAGTACTTC CASSLLGQSYEQYF
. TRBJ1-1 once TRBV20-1 TGCAGTGCTCAGGTACGGAGAGCTTTCTTT CSAQVRRAFF
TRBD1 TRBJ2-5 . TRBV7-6 TGTGCCAGCAGCCCACAAAACCCACAGGGGTTGGAGACCCAGTACTTC CASSPQNPQGLETQYF
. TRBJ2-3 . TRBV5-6 TGTGCCAGCAGCCCCCGAAGCGAAGGTACGCAGTATTTT CASSPRSEGTQYF
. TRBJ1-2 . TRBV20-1 TGCAGTGCTTTAGCGGACGGGGGCTACACCTTC CSALADGGYTF
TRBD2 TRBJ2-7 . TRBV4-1 TGTGCCAGCAGCCCCCGACTAGCGGCGGACTTCTACGAGCAGTACTTC CASSPRLAADFYEQYF
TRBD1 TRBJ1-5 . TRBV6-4 TGTGCCAGCAGAGAAGACAGGGCCAATCAGCCCCAGCATTTT CASREDRANQPQHF
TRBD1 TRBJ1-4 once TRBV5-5 TGTGCCAGCAGTAGTCTGACAGGGGACGAAAAACTGTTTTTT CASSSLTGDEKLFF
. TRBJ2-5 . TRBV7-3 TGTGCCAGCAGCCAGGGGGAGACCCAGTACTTC CASSQGETQYF
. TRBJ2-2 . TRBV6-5 TGTGCCAGCAACGAGGTGGGGGCGGGCACCGGGGAGCTGTTTTTT CASNEVGAGTGELFF
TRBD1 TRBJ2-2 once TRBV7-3 TGTGCCAGCAGCGCCAGGACAGGGAACACCGGGGAGCTGTTTTTT CASSARTGNTGELFF
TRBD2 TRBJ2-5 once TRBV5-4 TGTGCCAGCAGCGCGCGGGAGGGGGAGACCCAGTACTTC CASSAREGETQYF
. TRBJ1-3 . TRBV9 TGTGCCAGCAGCTCAGCTGGGGGTCACACCATATATTTT CASSSAGGHTIYF
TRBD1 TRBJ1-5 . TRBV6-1 TGTGCCAGCAGAACAGGGGGCTTTGTTCAGCCCCAGCATTTT CASRTGGFVQPQHF
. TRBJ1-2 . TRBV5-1 TGCGCCAGCAGCGCGACAGTAGGTGGTTATGGCTACACCTTC CASSATVGGYGYTF
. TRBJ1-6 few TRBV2 TGTGCCAGCAGCTTTTGGGGCAGCGATTCACCCCTCCACTTT CASSFWGSDSPLHF
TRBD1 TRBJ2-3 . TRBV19 TGTGCCAGTAGGTTAACCGGGACAGGACGCACAGATACGCAGTATTTT CASRLTGTGRTDTQYF
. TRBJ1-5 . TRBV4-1 TGCGCCAGCAGCCAAGAGTCGCAGGGATGGCCCCAGCATTTT CASSQESQGWPQHF
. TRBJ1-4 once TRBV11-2 TGTGCCAGCAGCCAGACAGCAGGGTTAGGTGAAAAACTGTTTTTT CASSQTAGLGEKLFF
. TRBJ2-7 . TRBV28 TGTGCCAGCAGCTTCAGGGGTTCGTTCTCCTACGAGCAGTACTTC CASSFRGSFSYEQYF
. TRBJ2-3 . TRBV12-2 TGTGCAAGTCGCTCCAACTCGGGACGGAACACAGATACGCAGTATTTT CASRSNSGRNTDTQYF
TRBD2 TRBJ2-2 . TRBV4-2 TGTGCCAGCAGCCAAGTGGGGGCGGGCGGGACTAGCGGGATCACCGGGGAGCTGTTTTTT CASSQVGAGGTSGITGELFF
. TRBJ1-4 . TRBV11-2 TGTGCCAGCAGCTTCTATCGCGGGGGGACCGGGGCGGAAAAACTGTTTTTT CASSFYRGGTGAEKLFF
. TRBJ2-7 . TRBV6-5 TGTGCCAGCAGTTACTCGGCGTCTTCTGCGTACGAGCAGTACTTC CASSYSASSAYEQYF
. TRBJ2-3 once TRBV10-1 TGCGCCAGAAAGAAGACTTTGACGAACACAGATACGCAGTATTTT CARKKTLTNTDTQYF
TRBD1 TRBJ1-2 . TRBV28 TGTGCCAGCCTATCCACAGGGGCTAACTATGGCTACACCTTC CASLSTGANYGYTF
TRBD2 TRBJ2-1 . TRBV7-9 TGTGCCAGCAGCTTAGCGGTCCGGGGACTAGCGGTCGATGAGCAGTTCTTC CASSLAVRGLAVDEQFF
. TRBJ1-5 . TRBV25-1 TGTGCCAGCAGTCAGAGTATTTGGCAGCCCCAGCATTTT CASSQSIWQPQHF
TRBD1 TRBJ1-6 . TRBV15 TGTGCCACCAGCAGAGATCTTCCGGGACAGGGTGTGAATTCACCCCTCCACTTT CATSRDLPGQGVNSPLHF
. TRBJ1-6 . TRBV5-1 TGCGCCAGCAGCGGTACAGGGAATTCACCCCTCCACTTT CASSGTGNSPLHF
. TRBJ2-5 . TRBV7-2 TGTGCCAGCAGCTTAGGCAGAGGGGAGACCCAGTACTTC CASSLGRGETQYF
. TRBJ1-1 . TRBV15 TGTGCCACCGGCATGGAACGGATGAACACTGAAGCTTTCTTT CATGMERMNTEAFF
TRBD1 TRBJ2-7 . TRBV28 TGTGCCAGCAGTGACAGGGGCCCCTACGAGCAGTACTTC CASSDRGPYEQYF
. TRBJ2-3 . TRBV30 TGTGCCCGGGGACGGACCACAGATACGCAGTATTTT CARGRTTDTQYF
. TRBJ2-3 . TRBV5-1 TGCGCCACAGGCCTAACCCCGAGCACAGATACGCAGTATTTT CATGLTPSTDTQYF
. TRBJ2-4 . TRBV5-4 TGTGCCAGCAGCTTAGACATGACGGAGGGATTTAAAAACATTCAGTACTTC CASSLDMTEGFKNIQYF